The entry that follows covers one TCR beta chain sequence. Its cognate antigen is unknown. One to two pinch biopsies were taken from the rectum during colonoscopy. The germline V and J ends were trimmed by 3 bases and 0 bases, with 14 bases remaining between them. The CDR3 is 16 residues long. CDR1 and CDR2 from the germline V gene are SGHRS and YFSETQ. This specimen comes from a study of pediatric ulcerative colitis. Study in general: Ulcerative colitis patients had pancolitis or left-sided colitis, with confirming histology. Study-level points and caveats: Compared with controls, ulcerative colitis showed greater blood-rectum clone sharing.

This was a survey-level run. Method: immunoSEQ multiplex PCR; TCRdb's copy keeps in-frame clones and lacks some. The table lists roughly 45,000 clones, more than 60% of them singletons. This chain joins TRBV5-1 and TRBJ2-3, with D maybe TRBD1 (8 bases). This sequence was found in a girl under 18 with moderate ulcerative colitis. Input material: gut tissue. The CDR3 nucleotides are TGCGCCAGCAGCTGGACAGGGAGGGCAAGCACAGATACGCAGTATTTT. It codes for CASSWTGRASTDTQYF.